Listed below are T cell receptor beta chains from one sample, sequenced in a study of T-cell memory formation after mild COVID-19. TCRdb passed the 5' RACE reads through MiXCR, listing each CDR3 protein once. The sample holds about 170,000 distinct CDR3 sequences, around 13% seen once. Sequenced material: PBMCs or a T cell subset sorted from them (not recorded which). These receptors were taken from a young man who had mild COVID-19 (a few samples of this study predate the infection). Cell type and time point are not known. CDR3s include the opening cysteine and the closing phenylalanine or tryptophan. The D gene is left open where the match is weak. Only some rows state a clone size, as once, few, many or a class for expanded clones.

clone_size,v_call,j_call,d_call,cdr3_aa,cdr3_nt
.,TRBV7-2,TRBJ1-2,.,CASRQGGPGYTF,TGTGCCAGCCGCCAAGGGGGACCTGGCTACACCTTC
many,TRBV7-8,TRBJ2-5,TRBD1,CASSFDRVGGETQYF,TGTGCCAGCAGCTTTGACAGGGTAGGAGGCGAGACCCAGTACTTC
.,TRBV21-1,TRBJ1-5,.,CASTSLPPPGQGVLNSNQPQHF,TGTGCCAGCACCTCCCTTCCGCCACCAGGACAGGGGGTCCTTAATAGCAATCAGCCCCAGCATTTT
.,TRBV7-6,TRBJ2-7,.,CASSLGGTSYEQYF,TGTGCCAGCAGCTTAGGGGGCACGTCCTATGAGCAGTACTTC
many,TRBV12-3/TRBV12-4,TRBJ1-6,TRBD1,CASRTQAKGAPPGSYNSPLHF,TGTGCCAGCAGGACCCAGGCGAAGGGGGCCCCACCTGGCTCCTATAATTCACCCCTCCACTTT
few,TRBV5-1,TRBJ1-3,.,CASSRTPTGSGNTIYF,TGCGCCAGCAGCCGCACCCCGACAGGCTCTGGAAACACCATATATTTT
.,TRBV6-5,TRBJ1-2,.,CASSYYGVDGYTF,TGTGCCAGCAGTTACTACGGGGTCGATGGCTACACCTTC
few,TRBV19,TRBJ1-5,TRBD1,CASSIRDRDYQPQHF,TGTGCCAGTAGTATTCGGGACAGGGACTATCAGCCCCAGCATTTT
.,TRBV5-1,TRBJ2-5,.,CASSFNRGTQETQYF,TGCGCCAGCAGCTTTAATAGGGGGACCCAAGAGACCCAGTACTTC
.,TRBV7-6,TRBJ2-2,TRBD2,CASSLAGRDTGELFF,TGTGCCAGCAGCTTAGCAGGGAGGGATACCGGGGAGCTGTTTTTT
.,TRBV7-3,TRBJ2-2,.,CASAGSTGELFF,TGTGCCAGCGCTGGGTCCACCGGGGAGCTGTTTTTT